These T cell receptor beta chains were read from a single sample in a study of early T cells in non-severe SARS-CoV-2 infection. A single record per CDR3 protein comes from TCRdb applying MiXCR to the 5' RACE reads. Here the sample spans 20,000 to 30,000 distinct CDR3 sequences, 4% to 4.5% being singletons. The sequenced sample consisted of whole blood. Receptors originate from an adult who was a healthcare worker with PCR-confirmed SARS-CoV-2 infection or an uninfected control (not recorded which). CDR3s include the opening cysteine and the closing phenylalanine or tryptophan. D genes are given only for firm matches. Size tells how often a clone was seen (once, few, many) or the class of an expanded clone, and some rows leave it out.

d_gene,j_gene,v_gene,abundance,CDR3nt,CDR3aa
.,TRBJ1-6,TRBV19,few,TGTGCCAGTGACGCCGGACAGAATAATTCACCCCTCCACTTT,CASDAGQNNSPLHF
.,TRBJ2-1,TRBV20-1,many,TGCAGTGCCGATGGAGGGAGCTCCTACAATGAGCAGTTCTTC,CSADGGSSYNEQFF
TRBD1,TRBJ2-7,TRBV7-8,many,TGTGCCAGCAGCTCCCAGGGGGCCTGGAACGAGCAGTACTTC,CASSSQGAWNEQYF
.,TRBJ2-3,TRBV20-1,few,TGCAGTGCTGATAGCGGCACAGATACGCAGTATTTT,CSADSGTDTQYF
.,TRBJ1-1,TRBV14,many,TGTGCCAGCAGCTTGGAGCAGGGATATGAAGCTTTCTTT,CASSLEQGYEAFF
TRBD2,TRBJ2-1,TRBV9,many,TGTGCCAGCATTATTAGGACTAGGTTCCCCTACAATGAGCAGTTCTTC,CASIIRTRFPYNEQFF
.,TRBJ2-3,TRBV6-6,many,TGTGCCAGCAACCACAGGAATCCTAGCACAGATACGCAGTATTTT,CASNHRNPSTDTQYF
.,TRBJ1-2,TRBV7-8,many,TGTGCCAGCAGCTTACATGAGGCGGTCGACACCTTC,CASSLHEAVDTF
.,TRBJ2-7,TRBV4-1,few,TGCGCCAGCAGCCAAGTCTTCTACGAGCAGTACTTC,CASSQVFYEQYF
.,TRBJ2-2,TRBV7-9,many,TGTGCCAGCAGCTTAGACGGATACACCGGGGAGCTGTTTTTT,CASSLDGYTGELFF
TRBD2,TRBJ2-3,TRBV7-6,many,TGTGCCAGCAGCCCGACCTATGGGGTTAGCGGGAGGTGGACGCAGTATTTT,CASSPTYGVSGRWTQYF
.,TRBJ1-1,TRBV7-5,many,.,CISVPEAYRDRALKLFF
.,TRBJ2-1,TRBV5-1,many,TGCGCCAGCAGCATGGACACTTACAATGAGCAGTTCTTC,CASSMDTYNEQFF
.,TRBJ1-1,TRBV6-6,.,TGTGCCAGCAGTTACTCCTCCCCAGGGGATACTGAAGCTTTCTTT,CASSYSSPGDTEAFF
.,TRBJ2-1,TRBV6-2/TRBV6-3,many,TGTGCCAGCATCACCAATGAGCAGTTCTTC,CASITNEQFF
.,TRBJ2-1,TRBV2,many,TGTGCCACCGCCGGGGGCTCCTACAATGAGCAGTTCTTC,CATAGGSYNEQFF
TRBD1,TRBJ1-5,TRBV19,many,TGTGCCAGCGGCACAGGGGCCGGAATTTATAGCAATCAGCCCCAGCATTTT,CASGTGAGIYSNQPQHF
.,TRBJ2-5,TRBV5-6,many,TGTGCCAGCAGCTTGGCCCCTAGCCCCCGAGAGACCCAGTACTTC,CASSLAPSPRETQYF
TRBD2,TRBJ2-4,TRBV3-1,many,TGTGCCAGCAGCCATCTCGCGGGAGTTGACATTCAGTACTTC,CASSHLAGVDIQYF
.,TRBJ1-5,TRBV2,few,TGTGCCAGCAGTGATCCCCGTTGGGGCAATCAGCCCCAGCATTTT,CASSDPRWGNQPQHF